Listed below are T cell receptor beta chains from one sample, sequenced in a study of cytomegalovirus exposure and HLA in healthy donors. TCRdb's copy holds only in-frame clones and misses some; the assay was immunoSEQ multiplex PCR. In the table there are over 150,000 clones, about 80% of which are singletons. The sequenced sample consisted of PBMCs. Source of these receptors: a man aged 40-55 years in good health and CMV-seronegative. The CDR3 runs from the conserved cysteine through the conserved F or W. The order of the fields is V gene, J gene, CDR3 protein.

TRBV6-5	TRBJ1-3	CASSYRQGNTIYF
TRBV10-3	TRBJ2-1	CAISEWRGTSGRASSYNEQFF
TRBV27	TRBJ1-2	CASSGEANYGYTF
TRBV28	TRBJ2-7	CASSSPDRGPYEQYF
TRBV29-1	TRBJ1-1	CSVEVEGGRAEAFF
TRBV7-9	TRBJ1-2	CASSSQTGANYGYTF
TRBV28	TRBJ2-5	CASSLEYSGEQYF
TRBV4-2	TRBJ2-2	CASSPEPGLAANTGELFF
TRBV7-9	TRBJ1-2	CSSSFTGTGGDGYTF
TRBV29-1	TRBJ2-3	CSVAASRTDTQYF
TRBV4-2	TRBJ2-3	CASSPGTSGNGDTQYF
TRBV4-2	TRBJ2-1	CASSQDLASGRSAYNEQFF
TRBV30	TRBJ2-3	CAWSVLRGTDTQYF
TRBV29-1	TRBJ2-7	CSVGGRRTQTYQGYEQYF
TRBV27	TRBJ2-2	CASSGLYTGELFF
TRBV6-1	TRBJ2-7	CASSRGAYEQYF
TRBV28	TRBJ2-1	CAEQPGGIGNEQFF
TRBV28	TRBJ2-7	CASSLAGMIQHEDEQYF
TRBV7-2	TRBJ2-7	CASSLGLANYEQYF
TRBV6-1	TRBJ1-2	CASSEDSQDYGYTF
TRBV6-6	TRBJ1-6	CATVMGLINSPLHF
TRBV6-5	TRBJ1-5	CASRPSGISNQPQHF
TRBV7-9	TRBJ2-7	CSSRQTSGSSNTNEQYF
TRBV28	TRBJ2-2	CASSSNPRRSGAHTGELFF
TRBV6-1	TRBJ2-1	CASSRASGGNEQFF
TRBV28	TRBJ2-1	CASSWTSGDNNEQFF
TRBV28	TRBJ2-3	CASSLFSSAGGRDTQYF
TRBV9	TRBJ2-1	CASSVEAGGGREQFF
TRBV11-2	TRBJ2-7	CASSLAGGPYEQYF
TRBV15	TRBJ2-7	CATSRETPQTSGSAYEQYF
TRBV6-5	TRBJ2-7	CASSYGTGGEQYF
TRBV19	TRBJ1-5	CASTLGRGGQPQHF
TRBV2	TRBJ1-5	CASSTTESQPQHF
TRBV4-1	TRBJ2-5	CASSQDIPTSGTFRSKETQYF
TRBV28	TRBJ2-7	CASSLPGLMAYEQYF
TRBV4-2	TRBJ2-3	CASSQEAGFGTDTQYF
TRBV30	TRBJ2-3	CAWSPRLLPQYF
TRBV6-1	TRBJ2-7	CASSEGLAVSYEQYF
TRBV4-2	TRBJ1-2	CASSQDGDSNNYGYTF
TRBV5-1	TRBJ2-7	CASSSLGPMRQGDGYEQYF
TRBV27	TRBJ2-1	CASSHRGRNEQFF
TRBV5-5	TRBJ2-3	CASSSTSSHTDTQYF
TRBV7-2	TRBJ2-5	CASSLTGSQETQYF
TRBV4-2	TRBJ2-7	CASSPAGTGFEQYF
TRBV6-1	TRBJ1-2	CASSAEGAAYGYTF
TRBV5-4	TRBJ2-1	CASYSGGGGYNEQFF
TRBV6-5	TRBJ1-3	CASSATPGNTIYF
TRBV5-6	TRBJ2-6	CASSFLRLSGANGLTF
TRBV7-2	TRBJ1-2	CASSQRPPRDYGYTF
TRBV28	TRBJ2-7	CASSLSGTGMNEQYF
TRBV6-6	TRBJ2-7	CASSYLALDEQYF
TRBV10-3	TRBJ2-3	CATLAGGQDTQYF
TRBV6-6	TRBJ1-2	CASNQLDRGYGYTF
TRBV7-7	TRBJ2-5	CASSPAGQGKETQYF
TRBV7-2	TRBJ2-7	CASRQGRNEQYF